This T cell receptor (beta chain) was recorded in a study of T cells in localized non-small cell lung cancer. Regarding the study as a whole: Sequence data derive from only one tumor region, so heterogeneity remains possible. When the top 100 tumor clones were examined, a median approximately 62 of them also appeared in the adjacent lung, which was paired and uninvolved. Density of T cells in blood, when higher, went with longer overall survival. Clonality of T cells reached its maximum in uninvolved adjacent lung, surpassing tumor.

CDR3 length equals 17 residues. V dropped 5 bases and J dropped 0 bases, with 17 bases sitting between them. Germline V lookup: CDR1 MNHEY, CDR2 SMNVEV (reference sequence). Assay used: immunoSEQ multiplex PCR; TCRdb lists only in-frame clones, some missing. The sample lists roughly 38,000 clones, 88% occurring once. A remark on this clone: Antigen: not known.

The sequence derives from a female donor at least 60 years old with stage I squamous cell lung carcinoma. The chain uses TRBV27 and TRBJ1-5; perhaps TRBD1 as D (5 bases). This specimen was peripheral blood, taken before any cancer treatment. The CDR3 DNA follows: TGTGCCAGCAGTCCCCGGGGGTCTCCCATTAGCAATCAGCCCCAGCATTTT. Translating gives CASSPRGSPISNQPQHF.